Each of the 18 T cell receptor beta chains below was sequenced from the same sample in a study of cytomegalovirus exposure and HLA in healthy donors. The repertoire was sequenced with immunoSEQ multiplex PCR; TCRdb's copy has only in-frame clones and lacks some. The sample shows some 140,000 clones, about four fifths of them seen only once. Sequenced input: PBMCs. These receptors all come from a woman in her 30s in good health and CMV-seronegative.

The chain recombines TRBV7-2 with TRBJ2-1; tentatively, D is TRBD2 (7 bases). V was pared by 3 bases and J by 0 bases, with 9 bases between. The CDR3 has 15 residues. Germline V gene lookup returns CDR1 SGHTA and CDR2 FQGNSA. CDR3 DNA: TGTGCCAGCAGCTTGCGGGGGCGCTCCTACAATGAGCAGTTCTTC. Translation: CASSLRGRSYNEQFF.

The rearrangement joins TRBV5-1 to TRBJ1-6; no clear D. The germline V and J ends were trimmed by 2 bases and 0 bases, with 9 bases remaining between them. CDR1 and CDR2 (germline): SGHRS, YFSETQ. The CDR3 runs to 16 residues. CDR3: CASSFTELSYNSPLHF. The CDR3, as DNA: TGCGCCAGCAGCTTTACGGAGCTCTCCTATAATTCACCCCTCCACTTT. Based on the CDR3 plus reference TRBV5-1 and TRBJ1-6, the full variable domain is KAGVTQTPRYLIKTRGQQVTLSCSPISGHRSVSWYQQTPGQGLQFLFEYFSETQRNKGNFPGRFSGRQFSNSRSEMNVSTLELGDSALYLCASSFTELSYNSPLHFGNGTRLTVT.

The gene calls are TRBV4-1 and TRBJ1-2, with D possibly being TRBD1 (5 bases). The CDR3 is made up of 16 amino acids. In germline, CDR1 is MGHRA, CDR2 YSYEKL. V was pared by 2 bases and J by 4 bases, with 17 bases between. CDR3 DNA: TGCGCCAGCAGCCAAACCGGGGGTCCACAAATCTATGGCTACACCTTC. Translating it yields CASSQTGGPQIYGYTF.

The chain carries TRBV7-8 and TRBJ2-2; D possibly corresponds to TRBD2 (7 bases). The CDR3 is 15 amino acids. V dropped 5 bases and J dropped 8 bases, with 18 bases sitting between them. The V gene's germline CDR1 is SGHVS and CDR2 FQNEAQ. This chain's CDR3 is CASSPLGGAEGELFF. The DNA for the CDR3 is TGTGCCAGCAGCCCTTTGGGGGGGGCGGAGGGGGAGCTGTTTTTT.

The chain links TRBV28 to TRBJ2-7, with 9 positions matching TRBD1. Losses at the gene ends were 4 bases for V and 2 bases for J; bases not matched to a gene: 6. Germline-derived CDR1 and CDR2 are MDHEN and SYDVKM. This CDR3 comprises 15 residues. The DNA for the CDR3 is TGTGCCAGCAGTTCGACAGGGGGGAAACCCTACGAGCAGTACTTC. It is translated as CASSSTGGKPYEQYF.

V is TRBV11-2 and J is TRBJ1-4; tentatively, D is TRBD1 (5 bases). Germline V gene data show CDR1 as SGHAT and CDR2 as FQNNGV. This CDR3 has 15 residues. The V gene lost 0 bases and the J gene lost 8 bases, with 13 bases spanning the gap. The CDR3 sequence: CASSLDPGGGEKLFF. The CDR3 nucleotides are TGTGCCAGCAGCTTAGATCCGGGGGGTGGGGAAAAACTGTTTTTT.

The chain employs TRBV12-5 and TRBJ1-2; D is possibly TRBD1 (5 bases). V was shortened by 5 bases and J by 4 bases, with 23 bases between the two germline ends. The germline gives CDR1 LGHNT, CDR2 FRNRAP. This CDR3 is built from 17 residues. CDR3 amino acids: CASGAPAGGVESYGYTF. The DNA of the CDR3 is TGTGCTAGTGGTGCCCCCGCTGGGGGGGTCGAAAGCTATGGCTACACCTTC.

The chain has TRBV6-1 and TRBJ1-1; 8 positions agree with TRBD1. After removal of 7 bases from V and 3 bases from J, the junction contained 4 bases not matched to a gene. In germline, CDR1 is MNHNS, CDR2 SASEGT. The CDR3 totals 13 residues. The CDR3 protein is CASKTGEDTEAFF. CDR3 coding DNA: TGTGCCAGCAAGACAGGGGAGGACACTGAAGCTTTCTTT.

The chain recombines TRBV7-9 with TRBJ2-5; 7 nucleotides agree with TRBD2. V dropped 5 bases and J dropped 7; count of bases not matched to a gene: 16. Germline V gene data show CDR1 as SEHNR and CDR2 as FQNEAQ (reference sequence). CDR3 length: 16 residues. In nucleotides, the CDR3 is TGTGCCAGCAGCCGTACTGTTAGCGGGTGGGCGAGGACCCAGTACTTC. Its protein is CASSRTVSGWARTQYF. Based on the CDR3 plus reference TRBV7-9 and TRBJ2-5, the full variable domain is DTGVSQNPRHKITKRGQNVTFRCDPISEHNRLYWYRQTLGQGPEFLTYFQNEAQLEKSRLLSDRFSAERPKGSFSTLEIQRTEQGDSAMYLCASSRTVSGWARTQYFGPGTRLLVL.

The chain is built from TRBV29-1 and TRBJ1-3; D is possibly TRBD1 (5 bases). The germline gives CDR1 SQVTM, CDR2 ANQGSEA. Between the trimmed V and J ends, which lost 7 bases and 0 bases, there was a span of 13 bases. This CDR3 spans 14 amino acids. CDR3 in amino acids: CSGWDSGSGNTIYF. The CDR3 coding sequence is TGCAGCGGATGGGACTCCGGCTCTGGAAACACCATATATTTT.

The chain has TRBV27 and TRBJ1-1; TRBD1 might be the D (5 bases). Looked up from germline, CDR1 is MNHEY and CDR2 is SMNVEV (reference sequence). The V and J ends lost 0 bases and 0 bases respectively, with 20 bases between them. CDR3 length equals 19 residues. The CDR3 DNA reads as TGTGCCAGCAGTTTATCGCCAGACAGCCTAACTCGGATGAACACTGAAGCTTTCTTT. Translated, it gives CASSLSPDSLTRMNTEAFF.

The chain combines TRBV7-2 with TRBJ2-1; TRBD1 agrees at 10 bases. The CDR3 is 15 amino acids. Germline values: CDR1 SGHTA, CDR2 FQGNSA. Trimming removed 6 bases from V and 9 bases from J; junction bases left unmatched: 11. CDR3 sequence: CASRQPGQGNAEQFF. DNA of the CDR3: TGTGCCAGCAGACAACCGGGACAGGGGAACGCTGAGCAGTTCTTC.

The sample holds one count of this clone. In DNA form, the CDR3 reads TGTGCCAGCCCCCCCCTACAGGGTAACTTGAACACTGAAGCTTTCTTT. Its translation is CASPPLQGNLNTEAFF. The chain employs TRBV11-2 and TRBJ1-1, with D tentatively TRBD1 (6 bases). V was pared by 8 bases and J by 0 bases, with 19 bases between. Germline loops: CDR1 SGHAT, CDR2 FQNNGV. CDR3 length: 16 residues.

The gene calls are TRBV7-8 and TRBJ2-4, with D possibly matching TRBD2 (5 bases). The CDR3 contains 16 residues. Germline V gene sequence: CDR1 SGHVS, CDR2 FQNEAQ. Trimming cost V 5 bases and J 0 bases, with 14 bases left between them. The CDR3 nucleotides read TGTGCCAGCAGCCTTGACCGCGGGTTAGCCAAAAACATTCAGTACTTC. Its translation: CASSLDRGLAKNIQYF.

With regard to this clone: The identical CDR3 is also encoded by other nucleotide sequences in the sample. The V call is TRBV6-1, the J call TRBJ2-3, with D perhaps TRBD2 (5 bases). The V and J ends lost 4 bases and 0 bases respectively, with 8 bases between them. Germline CDR1 and CDR2: MNHNS and SASEGT. The CDR3 length is 14 residues. DNA of the CDR3: TGTGCCAGCAGTGCAAGGACTAGCACAGATACGCAGTATTTT. It yields the protein CASSARTSTDTQYF.

V and J are TRBV5-1 and TRBJ2-7, with TRBD1 matching over 9 bases. CDR1 and CDR2 (germline): SGHRS, YFSETQ. The CDR3 is made up of 14 amino acids. The V segment lost 5 bases and the J segment 2 bases; nucleotides outside the gene matches: 5. The CDR3 loop reads CASRGTGTTYEQYF. The DNA of the CDR3 is TGCGCCAGCAGGGGGACAGGGACTACCTACGAGCAGTACTTC.

The chain carries TRBV11-2 and TRBJ1-1; D is unclear. The CDR3 is made up of 13 amino acids. CDR1 and CDR2 from the germline V gene are SGHAT and FQNNGV. Between the trimmed V and J ends, which lost 5 bases and 3 bases, there was a span of 10 bases. The CDR3 loop is CASSLSFDTEAFF. In nucleotides, the CDR3 is TGTGCCAGCAGCCTATCATTTGACACTGAAGCTTTCTTT.

The V gene is TRBV18, the J gene TRBJ1-1; D gene uncertain. The germline V gene has CDR1 KGHSH and CDR2 LQKENI. This CDR3 spans 14 amino acids. Trimming stripped 4 bases from V and 3 bases from J, with 12 bases between. CDR3 in DNA: TGTGCCAGCTCACAACGGGCGGGGTACACTGAAGCTTTCTTT. Translated, it gives CASSQRAGYTEAFF.